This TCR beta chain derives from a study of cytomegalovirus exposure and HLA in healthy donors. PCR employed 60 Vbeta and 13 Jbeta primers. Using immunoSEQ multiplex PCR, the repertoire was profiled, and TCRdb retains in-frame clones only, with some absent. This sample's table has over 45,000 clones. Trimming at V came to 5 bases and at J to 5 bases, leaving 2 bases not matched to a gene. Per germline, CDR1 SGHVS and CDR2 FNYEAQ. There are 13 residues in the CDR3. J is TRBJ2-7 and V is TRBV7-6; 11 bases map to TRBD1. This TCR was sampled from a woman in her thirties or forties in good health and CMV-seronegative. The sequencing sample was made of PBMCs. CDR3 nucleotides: TGTGCCAGCAGCGGGACAGGGGGACACGAGCAGTACTTC. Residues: CASSGTGGHEQYF.